The sequence of this TCR beta chain was determined in a study of blood T cells in healthy people across ages. This clonotype was seen only once. The use of a sample-barcoded 5' primer and a J-beta primer mix characterized a second PCR of about 6 to 11 cycles. TCRdb redid the calling of the 5' RACE reads with MiXCR, one entry per CDR3 protein. The profile covers about 730,000 distinct CDR3 sequences, with more than 40% appearing a single time and 20% to 25% taken by the ten largest. CDR3 length: 16 amino acids. The germline CDR1 and CDR2 sequences are SGHTA and FQGNSA. J lost 8 bases, V lost 5 bases, and 15 bases had no gene match.

Specimen: blood. The receptor was isolated from a woman aged 55-70 years in good health. The chain recombines TRBV7-2 with TRBJ2-1; TRBD2 agrees at 7 bases. As DNA, the CDR3 is TGTGCCAGCAGCCGGATGGGAGGAGCGGGGCGGGATGAGCAGTTCTTC. This gives the protein CASSRMGGAGRDEQFF.